One sample yielded the 22 T cell receptor beta chains listed below, sequenced in a study of blood T cell repertoires in COVID-19. Generated by immunoSEQ multiplex PCR, the TCRdb table keeps only in-frame clones and is missing some. In the table there are about 94,000 clones, 80% to 85% of which are singletons. The sequencing sample was made of peripheral blood. The receptors stem from a man between 60 and 75 years old with acute or convalescent COVID-19.

The chain combines TRBV10-3 with TRBJ1-2; D remains unclear. V shed 0 bases and J shed 7 bases, with 6 bases lying between them. CDR3 length: 12 amino acids. Germline V gene sequence: CDR1 ENHRY, CDR2 SYGVKD. CDR3 nucleotide sequence: TGTGCCATCAGTGAGTCAGGGAGTGGCTACACCTTC. Translation gives CAISESGSGYTF.

The chain uses TRBV27 and TRBJ1-2; TRBD1 aligns across 10 bases. The germline V gene has CDR1 MNHEY and CDR2 SMNVEV (reference sequence). The junction had 5 bases not matched to a gene; V was cut back by 5 bases and J by 8 bases. The CDR3 sequence is 13 residues long. The CDR3 loop is CASSPGQGSGYTF. For the CDR3, the DNA is TGTGCCAGCAGTCCGGGACAGGGGAGCGGCTACACCTTC.

This chain joins TRBV6-5 and TRBJ2-1; 7 bases fit TRBD1. Losses at the gene ends were 5 bases for V and 4 bases for J; bases not matched to a gene: 2. Germline values: CDR1 MNHEY, CDR2 SVGAGI. This CDR3 spans 13 amino acids. CDR3 in DNA: TGTGCCAGCAGTCTGGACAGGTACAATGAGCAGTTCTTC. It encodes CASSLDRYNEQFF.

This clone has more than one count but fewer than ten. The chain joins TRBV6-1 to TRBJ1-2; 8 nucleotides line up with TRBD1. Looked up from germline, CDR1 is MNHNS and CDR2 is SASEGT. Germline trimming cut 2 bases from V and 7 bases from J; bases unmatched to any gene: 6. The CDR3 spans 14 residues. DNA of the CDR3: TGTGCCAGCAGTGAAAACAGGGGGTCGGGTGGCTACACCTTC. Translation gives CASSENRGSGGYTF.

With respect to this clone: Its ends do not fully match the called genes, so a read error is possible. The V and J genes are TRBV7-3 and TRBJ2-5; TRBD2 aligns across 9 bases. CDR1 is SGHTA and CDR2 is FQGTGA in the germline V gene. CDR3 length: 13 residues. For the CDR3, the DNA is TGTGCCAGCAGCTCCCGGGCTAGCGGGGAAATTAACTTC. Translation gives CASSSRASGEINF.

In nucleotides, the CDR3 is TGTGCCATCAGGGGACAGACTCTAAAGTTTAACTATGGCTACACCTTC. This gives the protein CAIRGQTLKFNYGYTF. This rearrangement joins TRBV10-3 to TRBJ1-2; 7 positions agree with TRBD1. Unmatched junction bases numbered 11, after V lost 6 bases and J lost 1 base. CDR1 and CDR2 (germline): ENHRY, SYGVKD. The CDR3 covers 16 residues.

V usage is TRBV4-1 and J usage is TRBJ1-5; 9 bases map to TRBD1. Germline V gene data show CDR1 as MGHRA and CDR2 as YSYEKL. This CDR3 is 16 amino acids long. With 4 bases clipped from V and 3 bases from J, the junction kept 7 bases outside the gene matches. The CDR3 loop reads CASSPGQGPNNQPQHF. In DNA form, the CDR3 reads TGCGCCAGCAGCCCGGGACAGGGTCCAAACAATCAGCCCCAGCATTTT.

This clone was found once. J is TRBJ1-1 and V is TRBV3-1 (or the pseudogene TRBV3-2); 7 bases match TRBD1. The CDR3 sequence is 14 residues long. Germline lookup yields CDR1 LGHDT and CDR2 YNNKEL (reference sequence). The J segment lost 5 bases and the V segment lost 0 bases, leaving 3 bases of the junction unmatched. The chain's CDR3 is CASSQEGGGTEAFF. CDR3 bases: TGTGCCAGCAGCCAAGAAGGGGGCGGGACTGAAGCTTTCTTT.

The chain is built from TRBV21-1 and TRBJ2-5; TRBD2 was called by the table and not checked on the DNA. TRBV21-1 is a known pseudogene. This CDR3 spans 16 amino acids. CDR3 sequence: CASSLRTSGGQETQYF. CDR3 DNA: TGTGCCAGCAGCCTAAGGACTAGCGGGGGGCAAGAGACCCAGTACTTC.

V gene TRBV7-8 combines with J gene TRBJ2-7; D is possibly TRBD1 (5 bases). The CDR3 is 16 residues long. V shed 4 bases and J shed 2 bases, with 18 bases lying between them. Germline V gene lookup returns CDR1 SGHVS and CDR2 FQNEAQ. The CDR3 bases are TGTGCCAGCAGCTCCCCCCCCTTGACAGAGACCTACGAGCAGTACTTC. Translating it yields CASSSPPLTETYEQYF.

J is TRBJ2-3 and V is TRBV5-5; tentative D call: TRBD2 (7 bases). Germline CDR1 is SGHKS and CDR2 is YYEKEE (reference sequence). This CDR3 spans 14 amino acids. Trimming shortened V by 4 bases and J by 6 bases, and 15 bases separated the two germline ends. CDR3 sequence reads: CASSSRGAADTQYF. As DNA, the CDR3 is TGTGCCAGCAGCAGCCGGGGGGCGGCGGATACGCAGTATTTT.

This clone occurred once. The chain is built from TRBV19 and TRBJ1-2; D is unresolved. This CDR3 comprises 14 residues. The germline V and J ends were trimmed by 1 base and 0 bases, with 6 bases remaining between them. Per the germline V gene, CDR1 is LNHDA and CDR2 is SQIVND (reference sequence). DNA for the CDR3: TGTGCCAGTAGTATAGTCCCGTCTAACTATGGCTACACCTTC. It yields the protein CASSIVPSNYGYTF.

The genes are TRBV4-1 and TRBJ2-7, with 10 nucleotides matching TRBD2. Germline lookup yields CDR1 MGHRA and CDR2 YSYEKL. The CDR3 contains 16 residues. Trimming cost V 2 bases and J 0 bases; bases outside gene matches: 4. The CDR3 region has the DNA TGCGCCAGCAGCCAACAAACTAGCGGGGTCTCCTACGAGCAGTACTTC. Protein product: CASSQQTSGVSYEQYF.

V and J are TRBV18 and TRBJ1-1; D is possibly TRBD1 (5 bases). There are 15 residues in the CDR3. The V end was cut by 1 base, the J end by 1 base, with 10 bases between. CDR1 and CDR2 (germline): KGHSH, LQKENI. Here the CDR3 reads CASSPQQGKNTEAFF. The DNA for the CDR3 is TGTGCCAGCTCACCACAGCAGGGAAAGAACACTGAAGCTTTCTTT.

The chain joins TRBV7-3 to TRBJ2-1; no reliable D call. The CDR3 is made up of 12 amino acids. CDR1 and CDR2 (germline): SGHTA, FQGTGA. V lost 4 bases and J lost 5, with 6 bases in between. CDR3 amino acids: CASSSQDNEQFF. The CDR3 region has the DNA TGTGCCAGCAGCTCGCAGGACAATGAGCAGTTCTTC.

The chain's CDR3 is CASSPTVGTGGYNEQFF. The CDR3 nucleotides read TGTGCCAGTAGCCCCACCGTGGGGACAGGGGGTTACAATGAGCAGTTCTTC. The chain has TRBV19 and TRBJ2-1; 11 bases align to TRBD1. CDR1 and CDR2 (germline): LNHDA, SQIVND (reference sequence). The J segment lost 4 bases and the V segment lost 6 bases, leaving 11 bases of the junction unmatched. The CDR3 covers 17 residues. Combining the CDR3 with reference TRBV19 and TRBJ2-1 gives the whole variable domain DGGITQSPKYLFRKEGQNVTLSCEQNLNHDAMYWYRQDPGQGLRLIYYSQIVNDFQKGDIAEGYSVSREKKESFPLTVTSAQKNPTAFYLCASSPTVGTGGYNEQFFGPGTRLTVL.

Only one count was recorded for this clone. The rearrangement links TRBV6-5 to TRBJ1-2; 7 nucleotides line up with TRBD1. CDR1 is MNHEY and CDR2 is SVGAGI in the germline V gene. The length of the CDR3 is 14 residues. Losses at the gene ends were 5 bases for V and 7 bases for J; bases not matched to a gene: 10. The CDR3 DNA follows: TGTGCCAGCAGTACTCGACAGGGATCGAGTGGCTACACCTTC. Translation: CASSTRQGSSGYTF.

CDR3 loop: CASGRRPGTGFTEAFF. The CDR3 coding sequence is TGTGCTAGTGGCCGACGCCCCGGGACAGGGTTCACTGAAGCTTTCTTT. V usage is TRBV12-5 and J usage is TRBJ1-1, with 9 bases that match TRBD1. CDR3 length equals 16 residues. V shed 6 bases and J 4 bases; nucleotides not matched to a gene: 12. Germline V gives CDR1 LGHNT, CDR2 FRNRAP.

Turning to this clone: This sample includes further DNA sequences coding for the same CDR3. The rearrangement joins TRBV29-1 to TRBJ1-1; D unclear. The ends were cut back, 3 bases at V and 1 base at J, with 6 bases in the middle. The CDR3 is 12 residues long. Germline values: CDR1 SQVTM, CDR2 ANQGSEA. For the CDR3, the DNA is TGCAGCGTTGAGGGCAGGAACACTGAAGCTTTCTTT. Its protein product is CSVEGRNTEAFF.

This clone appeared a single time. CDR3: CATSESGQGSETQYF. The CDR3 nucleotides are TGTGCCACCAGTGAGTCGGGACAGGGCTCGGAGACCCAGTACTTC. The chain joins TRBV24-1 to TRBJ2-5; 9 bases are a match to TRBD1. Trimming took 4 bases from V and 5 from J; bases not matched to a gene: 7. Germline V gives CDR1 KGHDR, CDR2 SFDVKD. The CDR3 is 15 amino acids.

Comment on this clone: An end of the junction differs from the germline gene, which may be a read error. Other DNA sequences of this sample code for an identical CDR3. The chain employs TRBV27 and TRBJ1-2, with 10 bases identical to TRBD1. CDR1 is MNHEY, CDR2 SMNVEV, per germline (reference sequence). This CDR3 has 15 residues. The CDR3 nucleotides are TGTGCCAGCAGAAGACCGGGACAGGGGAACTATGGCTACACTTTC. It encodes CASRRPGQGNYGYTF.

V is TRBV3-1 (or the pseudogene TRBV3-2) and J is TRBJ2-7, with 7 nucleotides matching TRBD2. This CDR3 contains 14 residues. Trimming cost V 6 bases and J 2 bases; bases outside gene matches: 7. CDR1 is LGHDT, CDR2 YNNKEL, per germline (reference sequence). The CDR3 reads CASSPREGPYEQYF. The CDR3 region has the DNA TGTGCCAGCAGTCCGAGGGAGGGGCCCTACGAGCAGTACTTC.